This is a list of T cell receptor beta chains from one sample in a study of chemoradiotherapy in HPV16-positive cancers. TCRdb keeps only in-frame clones here, not all; method: immunoSEQ multiplex PCR. The sample records 9,500 to 15,000 clones, 88% being singletons. The sequenced sample was blood, obtained from a patient who underwent chemoradiotherapy. Every receptor here comes from a human donor with HPV-associated anogenital cancer. Both conserved end residues are part of each CDR3. Each record gives: J gene, V gene, CDR3 protein.

J gene: NA
V gene: TRBV19
CDR3 protein: CASKAERGTYEQYF

J gene: TRBJ2-3
V gene: TRBV11-3
CDR3 protein: CASSSRGGTDTQYF

J gene: TRBJ1-4
V gene: TRBV29-1
CDR3 protein: CSVEVGPGQLF

J gene: TRBJ2-7
V gene: TRBV20-1
CDR3 protein: CSVGGTYEQYF

J gene: TRBJ2-3
V gene: TRBV30
CDR3 protein: CAWLSGVLSTDTQYF

J gene: TRBJ2-7
V gene: TRBV29-1
CDR3 protein: CSDPAGTFEQYF

J gene: TRBJ1-4
V gene: TRBV29-1
CDR3 protein: CSVEAAGKGKLFF

J gene: TRBJ2-7
V gene: TRBV7-9
CDR3 protein: CASSLAGGRGSYEQYF

J gene: TRBJ1-6
V gene: TRBV7-2
CDR3 protein: CASSLSTLSSYNSPLHF

J gene: TRBJ1-5
V gene: TRBV11-2
CDR3 protein: CASSRLGQVNQPQHF

J gene: TRBJ2-1
V gene: TRBV5-1
CDR3 protein: CASSLVVAGSSHEQFF

J gene: TRBJ1-2
V gene: TRBV5-1
CDR3 protein: CASSLDSRYGYTF

J gene: TRBJ1-1
V gene: TRBV15
CDR3 protein: CATSRGVGGHTEAFF

J gene: TRBJ2-2
V gene: TRBV2
CDR3 protein: CAAPDRNTGELFF

J gene: TRBJ2-7
V gene: TRBV5-1
CDR3 protein: CASSLVADYEQYF

J gene: TRBJ1-6
V gene: TRBV9
CDR3 protein: CASSPGVNNSPLHF

J gene: TRBJ1-2
V gene: TRBV6-4
CDR3 protein: CATEDKYYGYTF

J gene: TRBJ2-4
V gene: TRBV10-2
CDR3 protein: CASRDGGGTSKNIQYF

J gene: TRBJ2-3
V gene: TRBV7-9
CDR3 protein: CASSALAGADTQYF

J gene: TRBJ2-7
V gene: TRBV19
CDR3 protein: CASRGGSSYEQYF

J gene: TRBJ1-4
V gene: TRBV5-1
CDR3 protein: CASSPGAGTKELFF

J gene: TRBJ2-1
V gene: TRBV9
CDR3 protein: CASSVEDSSYNEQFF

J gene: TRBJ2-5
V gene: TRBV7-8
CDR3 protein: CASSLQRVGQSETQYF

J gene: TRBJ2-5
V gene: TRBV4-2
CDR3 protein: CASSQLQEGETQYF

J gene: TRBJ1-1
V gene: TRBV30
CDR3 protein: CAWVGGQAMNTEAFF

J gene: TRBJ2-3
V gene: TRBV7-2
CDR3 protein: CASSFWVSDTQYF

J gene: TRBJ2-3
V gene: TRBV18
CDR3 protein: CASPPKQGKSDTQYF

J gene: TRBJ1-2
V gene: TRBV7-9
CDR3 protein: CASIPGRGFNYGYTF

J gene: TRBJ1-5
V gene: TRBV18
CDR3 protein: CASTLETLSNQPQHF

J gene: TRBJ1-1
V gene: TRBV6-6
CDR3 protein: CASNSRTGVVTEAFF

J gene: TRBJ2-1
V gene: TRBV30
CDR3 protein: CAWSSVGRAINEQFF

J gene: TRBJ1-1
V gene: TRBV5-6
CDR3 protein: CASTHILGGNTEAFF